The 9 T cell receptor beta chains below come from one sample, sequenced in a study of blood T cell repertoires in COVID-19. The data were produced by immunoSEQ multiplex PCR, yet TCRdb's version contains in-frame clones alone and is incomplete. The sample records 90,000 to 150,000 clones, roughly 91% being singletons. Sequenced input: peripheral blood. These receptors were taken from a human donor with acute or convalescent COVID-19. The donor label of this sample is uncertain.

The chain employs TRBV27 and TRBJ1-2; 7 bases map to TRBD1. CDR1 is MNHEY, CDR2 SMNVEV, per germline (reference sequence). The V and J ends lost 7 bases and 3 bases, in that order; junction bases with no gene match: 5. The CDR3 extends over 13 amino acids. As DNA, the CDR3 is TGTGCCAGCACTCTAGACAGGGACTATGGCTACACCTTC. Its protein is CASTLDRDYGYTF.

J is TRBJ2-5 and V is TRBV7-2; TRBD2 matches at 9 bases. From germline, CDR1 is SGHTA and CDR2 FQGNSA. The CDR3 loop spans 15 amino acids. V lost 5 bases and J lost 5; bases outside the gene matches: 9. The CDR3: CASSIGLAMGETQYF. CDR3 coding DNA: TGTGCCAGCAGCATCGGACTAGCGATGGGGGAGACCCAGTACTTC.

The V call is TRBV7-2, the J call TRBJ2-1, with 8 positions matching TRBD2. The germline CDR1 and CDR2 sequences are SGHTA and FQGNSA. Trimming cost V 5 bases and J 4 bases; bases outside gene matches: 4. The length of the CDR3 is 14 residues. The DNA of the CDR3 is TGTGCCAGCAGCCCTACTAGCGGTTACAATGAGCAGTTCTTC. This encodes CASSPTSGYNEQFF.

V and J are TRBV12-5 and TRBJ2-7; D possibly corresponds to TRBD2 (6 bases). V was clipped by 3 bases and J by 0 bases, with 9 bases between them. Germline V gives CDR1 LGHNT, CDR2 FRNRAP. The CDR3 length is 14 residues. The CDR3: CASGFGSSSYEQYF. In DNA, the CDR3 is TGTGCTAGTGGTTTCGGGAGCAGCTCCTACGAGCAGTACTTC. The whole variable domain, filled in from reference TRBV12-5 and TRBJ2-7, reads DARVTQTPRHKVTEMGQEVTMRCQPILGHNTVFWYRQTMMQGLELLAYFRNRAPLDDSGMPKDRFSAEMPDATLATLKIQPSEPRDSAVYFCASGFGSSSYEQYFGPGTRLTVT.

The chain has TRBV24-1 and TRBJ2-2, with 13 bases matching TRBD2. The CDR3 covers 20 residues. CDR1 is KGHDR and CDR2 is SFDVKD in the germline V gene. J gave up 5 bases and V 10 bases, and 21 bases lay outside the gene matches. The CDR3 reads CATQEETSGRFLDLTGELFF. The CDR3 nucleotides are TGTGCCACACAGGAGGAGACTAGCGGGAGGTTCTTAGATCTTACCGGGGAGCTGTTTTTT.

The chain employs TRBV19 and TRBJ2-7; 7 nucleotides agree with TRBD2. The V gene's germline CDR1 is LNHDA and CDR2 SQIVND (reference sequence). The J segment lost 3 bases and the V segment lost 11 bases, leaving 4 bases of the junction unmatched. The CDR3 is 11 amino acids. The CDR3 DNA reads as TGTGCCTCCGGGGGGTTCTACGAGCAGTACTTC. Its translation is CASGGFYEQYF.

In nucleotides, the CDR3 is TGTGCCAGCAGCGTACAGGGACAGGGCTCCGGCTACACCTTC. Translated: CASSVQGQGSGYTF. The V and J genes are TRBV9 and TRBJ1-2; 9 bases match TRBD1. V lost 1 base, J lost 8 bases, and 6 bases stayed unmatched. Germline V gene data show CDR1 as SGDLS and CDR2 as YYNGEE. The CDR3 is 14 residues long.

The chain couples TRBV4-2 to TRBJ1-2; D remains unclear. The CDR3 runs to 15 residues. Per the germline V gene, CDR1 is LGHNA and CDR2 is YNFKEQ. The V and J ends lost 2 bases and 7 bases respectively, with 17 bases between them. The CDR3 loop is CASSQTDGVGAGYTF. The CDR3 DNA sequence: TGTGCCAGCAGCCAAACTGACGGAGTGGGTGCTGGCTACACCTTC.

Notes on this clone: Mismatch with germline at one junction end may stem from a read error. The chain joins TRBV5-4 to TRBJ2-2; 8 bases map to TRBD2. The germline CDR1 and CDR2 sequences are SGHNT and YYREEE (reference sequence). The CDR3 spans 16 residues. The CDR3: CASRLEEEREMGELFF. The CDR3 DNA reads as TGTGCCAGCAGATTGGAGGAGGAGCGGGAGATGGGGGAGCTGTTTTTT.